The 10 T cell receptor beta chains presented below share a single source sample, sequenced in a study of blood T cell repertoires in COVID-19. Assay used: immunoSEQ multiplex PCR; TCRdb lists only in-frame clones, some missing. The sample lists more than 150,000 clones; over 75% were seen once. Sequenced input: peripheral blood. The receptors come from a woman older than 75 with acute or convalescent COVID-19.

CDR3 sequence reads: CASSAYRVDEQYF. CDR3 coding DNA: TGTGCCAGTAGTGCTTACAGGGTCGACGAGCAGTACTTC. The chain employs TRBV19 and TRBJ2-7, with D maybe TRBD1 (6 bases). CDR3 length equals 13 residues. Germline V gene data show CDR1 as LNHDA and CDR2 as SQIVND (reference sequence). Between the trimmed V and J ends, which lost 5 bases and 5 bases, there was a span of 13 bases.

The V and J genes are TRBV25-1 and TRBJ1-5, with 7 bases fitting TRBD1. The CDR3 loop spans 17 amino acids. The germline V gene encodes CDR1 MGHDK and CDR2 SYGVNS. V shed 6 bases, J shed 2 bases, and the junction held 13 bases outside the gene matches. For the CDR3, the DNA is TGTGCCAGCAGAGGGCCGACAGGGTGGAGAGGCAATCAGCCCCAGCATTTT. Translating it yields CASRGPTGWRGNQPQHF.

The chain joins TRBV6-6 to TRBJ1-2; TRBD1 aligns across 8 bases. The germline gives CDR1 MNHNY, CDR2 SVGAGI (reference sequence). V shed 4 bases, J shed 10 bases, and the junction held 11 bases outside the gene matches. The CDR3 totals 14 residues. The DNA of the CDR3 is TGTGCCAGCAGTTCATTACAGGGGGGGTCTGACTACACCTTC. Its protein is CASSSLQGGSDYTF.

The J gene is TRBJ1-5, the V gene TRBV10-2; D is perhaps TRBD1 (6 bases). Germline CDR1 and CDR2: WSHSY and SAAADI. The CDR3 covers 12 residues. Trimming took off 3 bases at V and 6 bases at J, with 6 bases between the two ends. The CDR3 DNA follows: TGCGCCAGCAGTGACAGGGGTCAGCCCCAGCATTTT. Translation gives CASSDRGQPQHF.

The chain recombines TRBV6-5 with TRBJ2-3; no firm D call. Trimming pared 5 bases from V and 2 bases from J, leaving 11 bases between. The germline V gene has CDR1 MNHEY and CDR2 SVGAGI. There are 14 residues in the CDR3. CDR3 in DNA: TGTGCCAGCAGTACGCGGTTGGCCACAGATACGCAGTATTTT. This sequence encodes CASSTRLATDTQYF.

V gene TRBV19 combines with J gene TRBJ1-3; D call uncertain. Trimming took off 3 bases at V and 2 bases at J, with 8 bases between the two ends. This CDR3 contains 14 residues. CDR1 is LNHDA and CDR2 is SQIVND in the germline V gene (reference sequence). The CDR3 is CASSMSRTGNTIYF. Here the CDR3 DNA reads TGTGCCAGTAGTATGTCGAGAACTGGAAACACCATATATTTT.

V usage is TRBV5-1 and J usage is TRBJ1-1; maybe TRBD1 (5 bases). Germline V gene lookup returns CDR1 SGHRS and CDR2 YFSETQ. The CDR3 runs to 16 residues. Between the trimmed V and J ends, which lost 4 bases and 1 base, there was a span of 17 bases. CDR3 protein: CASSPGSGWGNTEAFF. The CDR3 region has the DNA TGCGCCAGCAGCCCAGGGTCGGGTTGGGGGAACACTGAAGCTTTCTTT.

The gene calls are TRBV11-2 and TRBJ1-1, with 8 bases identical to TRBD1. Germline V gives CDR1 SGHAT, CDR2 FQNNGV. Losses at the gene ends were 5 bases for V and 6 bases for J; bases not matched to a gene: 8. The CDR3 totals 14 residues. The CDR3 sequence: CASSPRTGRSEAFF. The CDR3 DNA sequence: TGTGCCAGCAGCCCGAGGACAGGGCGTTCTGAAGCTTTCTTT.

The chain employs TRBV6-5 and TRBJ1-4, with D uncertain. CDR3 length: 13 amino acids. Germline V gene data show CDR1 as MNHEY and CDR2 as SVGAGI. V gave up 0 bases and J gave up 7 bases, with 6 bases separating them. In DNA, the CDR3 is TGTGCCAGCAGTTACTCCTCCAGTGAAAAACTGTTTTTT. As protein: CASSYSSSEKLFF.

The chain has TRBV24-1 and TRBJ2-1; D unresolved. V shed 9 bases and J shed 0 bases, with 8 bases lying between them. Germline-derived CDR1 and CDR2 are KGHDR and SFDVKD. The CDR3 has 13 amino acids. The CDR3 bases are TGTGCCACCGCAAGTAGCTCCTACAATGAGCAGTTCTTC. This translates into CATASSSYNEQFF.